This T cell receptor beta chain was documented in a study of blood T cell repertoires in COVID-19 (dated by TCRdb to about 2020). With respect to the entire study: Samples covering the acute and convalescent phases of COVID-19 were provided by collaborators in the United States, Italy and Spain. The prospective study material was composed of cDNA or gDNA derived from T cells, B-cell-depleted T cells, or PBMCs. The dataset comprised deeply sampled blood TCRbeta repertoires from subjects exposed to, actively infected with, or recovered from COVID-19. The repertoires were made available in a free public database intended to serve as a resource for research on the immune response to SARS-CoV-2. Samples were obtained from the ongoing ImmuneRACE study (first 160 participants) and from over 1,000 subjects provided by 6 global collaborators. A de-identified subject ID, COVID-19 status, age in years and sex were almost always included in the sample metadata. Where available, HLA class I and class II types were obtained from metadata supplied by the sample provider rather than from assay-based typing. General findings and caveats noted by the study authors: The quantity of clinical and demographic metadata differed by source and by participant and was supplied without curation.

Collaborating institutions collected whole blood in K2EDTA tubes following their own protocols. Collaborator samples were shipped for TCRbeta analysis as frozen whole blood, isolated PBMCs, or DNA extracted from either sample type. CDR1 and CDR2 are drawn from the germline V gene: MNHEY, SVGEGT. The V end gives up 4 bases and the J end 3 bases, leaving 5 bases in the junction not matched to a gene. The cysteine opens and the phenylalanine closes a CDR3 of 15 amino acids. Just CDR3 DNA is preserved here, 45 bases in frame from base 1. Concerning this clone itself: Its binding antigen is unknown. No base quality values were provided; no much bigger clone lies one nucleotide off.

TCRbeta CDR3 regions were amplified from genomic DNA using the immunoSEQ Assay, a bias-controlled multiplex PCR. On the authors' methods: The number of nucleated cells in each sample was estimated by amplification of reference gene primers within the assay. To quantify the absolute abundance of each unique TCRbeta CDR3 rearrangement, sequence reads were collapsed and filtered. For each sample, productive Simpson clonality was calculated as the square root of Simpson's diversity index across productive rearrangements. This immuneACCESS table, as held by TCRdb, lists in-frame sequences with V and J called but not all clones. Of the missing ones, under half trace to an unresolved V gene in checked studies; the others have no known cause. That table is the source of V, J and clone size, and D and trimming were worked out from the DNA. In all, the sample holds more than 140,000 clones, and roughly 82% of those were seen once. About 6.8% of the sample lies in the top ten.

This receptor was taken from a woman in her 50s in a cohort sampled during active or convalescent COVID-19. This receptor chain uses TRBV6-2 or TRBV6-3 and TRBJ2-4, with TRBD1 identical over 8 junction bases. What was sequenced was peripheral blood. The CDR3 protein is CASSFQTGGKNIQYF. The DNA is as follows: TGTGCCAGCAGTTTCCAAACAGGGGGCAAAAACATTCAGTACTTC.